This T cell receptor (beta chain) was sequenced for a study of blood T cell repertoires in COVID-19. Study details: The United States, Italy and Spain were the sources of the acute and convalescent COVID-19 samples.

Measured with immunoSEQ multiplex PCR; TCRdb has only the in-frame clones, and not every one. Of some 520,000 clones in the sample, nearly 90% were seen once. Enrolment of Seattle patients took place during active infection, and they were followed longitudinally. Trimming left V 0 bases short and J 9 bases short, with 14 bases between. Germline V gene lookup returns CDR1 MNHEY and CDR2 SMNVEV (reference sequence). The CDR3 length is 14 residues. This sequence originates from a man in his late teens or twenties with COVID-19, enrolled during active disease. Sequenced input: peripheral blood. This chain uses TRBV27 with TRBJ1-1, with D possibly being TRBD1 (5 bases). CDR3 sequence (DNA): TGTGCCAGCAGTTTATCGGGGCCGAGTGTCAAAGCTTTCTTT. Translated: CASSLSGPSVKAFF.